This is a list of T cell receptor beta chains from one sample in a study of T-cell memory formation after mild COVID-19. TCRdb called the 5' RACE reads again in MiXCR, with one record for every CDR3 protein. The sample includes 220,000 or so distinct CDR3 sequences, around 9.5% of them seen just once. Specimen: PBMCs or a T cell subset sorted from them (not recorded which). The receptors come from a man between 18 and 35 years old who had mild COVID-19 (a few samples of this study predate the infection). Cell type and time point are not known. CDR3s include the opening cysteine and the closing phenylalanine or tryptophan. Fields, in order: D gene, J gene, V gene, clone size, CDR3 DNA, CDR3 protein. The D gene is left open where the match is weak. Clone sizes are given selectively: once, few, many, or a class where the clone is expanded.

-,TRBJ2-2,TRBV7-6,many,TGTGCCAGCAGCGGAGTGAATAGCGACACCGGGGAGCTGTTTTTT,CASSGVNSDTGELFF
-,TRBJ2-2,TRBV5-6,few,TGTGCCAGCAGCTTCCAAACATCTGAGCTGTTTTTT,CASSFQTSELFF
-,TRBJ2-3,TRBV14,-,TGTGCCAGCGGCCCCCGCGGGGTCGCTACGCAGTATTTT,CASGPRGVATQYF
-,TRBJ1-1,TRBV19,-,TGTGCAAGTACCCACAGGAACACTGAAGCTTTCTTT,CASTHRNTEAFF
-,TRBJ2-3,TRBV7-9,few,TGTGCCAGCAACAAGAGAGGGGGGAACACAGATACGCAGTATTTT,CASNKRGGNTDTQYF
TRBD2,TRBJ2-1,TRBV7-2,-,TGTGCCAGCAGCTCTAGCGGGGGGGCCCTTGTGAGCGGGCAGTTCTTC,CASSSSGGALVSGQFF
-,TRBJ1-1,TRBV18,-,TGTGCCAGCTCACCACGGTCAGGGGATATTGCTGAAGCTTTCTTT,CASSPRSGDIAEAFF
-,TRBJ1-2,TRBV29-1,-,TGCAGCGTTGGGGAGTTCTATGGCTACACCTTC,CSVGEFYGYTF
TRBD2,TRBJ2-1,TRBV12-3/TRBV12-4,few,TGTGCCAGCAGCCCCTCCGGGGTGGCGGGGGGTTATAATGAGCAGTTCTTC,CASSPSGVAGGYNEQFF
-,TRBJ2-3,TRBV5-1,few,TGCGCCAGCAGCTTGGAAGGCAGAAGCACAGATACGCAGTATTTT,CASSLEGRSTDTQYF
TRBD1,TRBJ2-7,TRBV6-5,-,TGTGCCAGCAGGTACACAGGGGGCGGCTACGAGCAGTACTTC,CASRYTGGGYEQYF
-,TRBJ2-3,TRBV5-1,many,TGCGCCAGCAGCTTGATCGGGGCCAGCTACCACACAGATACGCAGTATTTT,CASSLIGASYHTDTQYF
-,TRBJ2-3,TRBV20-1,-,TGCAGTGCTAGTATTAGCACTGCAGATACGCAGTATTTT,CSASISTADTQYF
-,TRBJ2-1,TRBV7-2,few,TGTGCCAGCAGCTCTGCGCAGGCCAACAATGAGCAGTTCTTC,CASSSAQANNEQFF
-,TRBJ2-7,TRBV6-5,many,TGTGCCAGCAGTTGGGCTGGGGCGGGGGCCCCCCTCGAGCAGTACTTC,CASSWAGAGAPLEQYF
-,TRBJ1-1,TRBV6-5,few,TGTGCCAGCGCTCGGACACCCCTAGGAGCTGAAGCTTTCTTT,CASARTPLGAEAFF
TRBD2,TRBJ2-1,TRBV4-3,-,TGCGCCAGCAGCCGAGCTAGCGGGGCCCAGACTTCCTACAATGAGCAGTTCTTC,CASSRASGAQTSYNEQFF
-,TRBJ1-1,TRBV5-4,-,TGTGCCAGCAGCTTGGGGGGCTGGGGCACTGAAGCTTTCTTT,CASSLGGWGTEAFF
TRBD2,TRBJ2-5,TRBV5-1,few,TGCGCCAGCAGCGGGGGGACTAGCGGGTTCCAAGAGACCCAGTACTTC,CASSGGTSGFQETQYF
-,TRBJ2-1,TRBV7-2,few,TGTGCCAGCAGCTTATGGAGGTCCAATGAGCAGTTCTTC,CASSLWRSNEQFF
-,TRBJ1-1,TRBV7-9,many,TGTGCCAGCAGCTTAGGTGATCCAGTTATGAACACTGAAGCTTTCTTT,CASSLGDPVMNTEAFF
TRBD2,TRBJ2-3,TRBV30,-,TGTGCCTGCCGCATCACTAGCGGGGGCGATACGCAGTATTTT,CACRITSGGDTQYF
TRBD1,TRBJ2-3,TRBV12-3/TRBV12-4,many,TGTGCCAGCAGGACCGGGACAGGGCAGGCAGATACGCAGTATTTT,CASRTGTGQADTQYF
-,TRBJ1-1,TRBV7-9,many,TGTGCCAGCAGCTTCCGACAGAACACTGAAGCTTTCTTT,CASSFRQNTEAFF
-,TRBJ2-3,TRBV5-1,many,TGCGCCAGCAGCTTGATGGGGTTTAGCACAGATACGCAGTATTTT,CASSLMGFSTDTQYF
-,TRBJ2-5,TRBV23-1,few,TGCGCCAGCAGTCAGTGCCGGGACGAAGAAGAGACCCAGTACTTC,CASSQCRDEEETQYF
-,TRBJ1-5,TRBV2,many,TGTGCCAGCAGTGACAGGGATAGCAATCAGCCCCAGCATTTT,CASSDRDSNQPQHF
TRBD2,TRBJ2-1,TRBV4-2,many,TGTGCCAGCAGCCAATCTTGGGGCGGTAGCGGGAGGTACAATGAGCAGTTCTTC,CASSQSWGGSGRYNEQFF
-,TRBJ1-1,TRBV5-1,-,TGCGCCAGCGGGGTCCTTGACGCTGTTGAAGCTTTCTTT,CASGVLDAVEAFF
-,TRBJ2-5,TRBV6-2/TRBV6-3,many,TGTGCCAGCAGTTACGGACGGGGTTTGAGGGAGACCCAGTACTTC,CASSYGRGLRETQYF
-,TRBJ2-4,TRBV7-8,few,TGTGCCAGCAGTTTGGGGCCCGCGGCCAAAAACATTCAGTACTTC,CASSLGPAAKNIQYF
TRBD1,TRBJ1-6,TRBV3-1,few,TGTGCCAGCAGCCAAGATACTCCCCTCCCAGGGGGAGGGCTCCACTTT,CASSQDTPLPGGGLHF
-,TRBJ2-7,TRBV12-3/TRBV12-4,many,TGTGCCAGCAGTTTATCTGGGACACTTTCCTACGAGCAGTACTTC,CASSLSGTLSYEQYF
-,TRBJ1-1,TRBV15,-,TGTGCCACCAGCACCGACAGCTGGGGCACTGAAGCTTTCTTT,CATSTDSWGTEAFF
-,TRBJ2-2,TRBV6-6,-,TGTGCCAGCAGTTACTCCCTCCCGGGGCAGTCCCTCGAGCTGTTTTTT,CASSYSLPGQSLELFF
-,TRBJ2-5,TRBV20-1,-,TGCAGTGCTAGTTCGTTCGGCGGGACCGGAGAGACCCAGTACTTC,CSASSFGGTGETQYF
TRBD2,TRBJ2-5,TRBV12-3/TRBV12-4,-,TGTGCCAGCCGAGGCGGGGGGTTCGAGACCCAGTACTTC,CASRGGGFETQYF
-,TRBJ1-5,TRBV6-1,many,TGTGCCAGCAGATACGGACACCCTTATAGCAATCAGCCCCAGCATTTT,CASRYGHPYSNQPQHF
-,TRBJ1-3,TRBV6-5,-,TGTGCCAGCAGTTACTCAGGACCAGGCCCTGGAAACACCATATATTTT,CASSYSGPGPGNTIYF
-,TRBJ1-2,TRBV7-2,few,TGTGCCAGCAGCTTAGGTTTGAGGGGCGGCTACACCTTC,CASSLGLRGGYTF
-,TRBJ2-1,TRBV7-2,few,TGTGCCAGCAGCTCAAGAATGGTGGGGTCCTACAATGAGCAGTTCTTC,CASSSRMVGSYNEQFF
-,TRBJ1-5,TRBV12-3/TRBV12-4,few,TGTGCCAGCAGTTGGGACGCTAGCAATCAGCCCCAGCATTTT,CASSWDASNQPQHF
-,TRBJ2-7,TRBV12-3/TRBV12-4,few,TGTGCCAGCAGTTTAGTTCGGGGTTTGGTTTCCGAGCAGTACTTC,CASSLVRGLVSEQYF
-,TRBJ2-3,TRBV11-1,-,TGTGCCAGCAGCTTTCCAGGGAAATCAGATACGCAGTATTTT,CASSFPGKSDTQYF
-,TRBJ1-2,TRBV9,few,TGTGCCAGCAGCCCCGGCGACGGCAGGCAGATCGGTGGCTACACCTTC,CASSPGDGRQIGGYTF
-,TRBJ2-4,TRBV20-1,few,TGCAGTGCTAGAGAAGGGGGGGCAGCGGCCAAAAACATTCAGTACTTC,CSAREGGAAAKNIQYF
-,TRBJ2-7,TRBV20-1,few,TGCAGTGCTACACTCTCCTACGAGCAGTACTTC,CSATLSYEQYF
-,TRBJ2-3,TRBV10-3,-,TGTGCCATCAGAGGAGGAGCCGTCAGCACAGATACGCAGTATTTT,CAIRGGAVSTDTQYF
-,TRBJ2-5,TRBV7-2,few,TGTGCCAGCAGCTTAGAGGGGTGGTTAGGGGGACTCACCCGACGCCAGTACTTC,CASSLEGWLGGLTRRQYF
-,TRBJ1-4,TRBV5-1,many,TGCGCCAGCAGCTCTTCCCAGGGCGCAACTAATGAAAAACTGTTTTTT,CASSSSQGATNEKLFF
-,TRBJ2-2,TRBV19,few,TGTGCCAGCCGGAATAACGTCGAGACCGGGGAGCTGTTTTTT,CASRNNVETGELFF
-,TRBJ1-1,TRBV4-3,few,TGCGCCAGCAGCCAAGTTGCGGGGACTGAAGCTTTCTTT,CASSQVAGTEAFF
-,TRBJ1-2,TRBV12-3/TRBV12-4,-,TGCGCGGCGGGGCAGGGCAAAGGCTACACCTTC,CAAGQGKGYTF
-,TRBJ1-1,TRBV7-8,few,TGTGCCAGCAGCTTAGGTCAGAGAAGTGAAGCTTTCTTT,CASSLGQRSEAFF
-,TRBJ1-5,TRBV7-2,many,TGTGCCAGCAGCTTACTGATGGAGCAGCCCCAGCATTTT,CASSLLMEQPQHF
-,TRBJ1-5,TRBV6-2/TRBV6-3,many,TGTGCCAGCAGGAACACGGCAAGCAATCAGCCCCAGCATTTT,CASRNTASNQPQHF
-,TRBJ1-2,TRBV6-5,few,TGTGCCAGCCACCGCGACGACAAGGAGGGCTACACCTTC,CASHRDDKEGYTF
TRBD1,TRBJ2-1,TRBV28,-,TGTGCCAGCAGTTCCTGGACAGGGGGCGGGAATGAGCAGTTCTTC,CASSSWTGGGNEQFF
TRBD2,TRBJ2-1,TRBV12-3/TRBV12-4,-,TGTGCCAGCAGTCCCAGGGCGGGGGGGCGAAGTGAGCAGTTCTTC,CASSPRAGGRSEQFF
-,TRBJ2-7,TRBV7-2,few,TGTGCCAGCAGCCCTAGGTTCCCCTACGAGCAGTACTTC,CASSPRFPYEQYF